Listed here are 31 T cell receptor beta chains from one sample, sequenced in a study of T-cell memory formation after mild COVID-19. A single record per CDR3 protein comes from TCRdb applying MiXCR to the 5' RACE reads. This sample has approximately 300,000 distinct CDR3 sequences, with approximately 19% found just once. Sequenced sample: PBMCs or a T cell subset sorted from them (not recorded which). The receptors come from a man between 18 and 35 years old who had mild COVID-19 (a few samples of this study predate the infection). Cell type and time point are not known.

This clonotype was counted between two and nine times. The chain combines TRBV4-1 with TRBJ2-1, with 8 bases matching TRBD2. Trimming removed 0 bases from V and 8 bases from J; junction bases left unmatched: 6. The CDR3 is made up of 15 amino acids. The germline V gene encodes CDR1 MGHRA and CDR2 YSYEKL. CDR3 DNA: TGCGCCAGCAGCCAAGATAGGGGACTAGTATATGAGCAGTTCTTC. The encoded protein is CASSQDRGLVYEQFF.

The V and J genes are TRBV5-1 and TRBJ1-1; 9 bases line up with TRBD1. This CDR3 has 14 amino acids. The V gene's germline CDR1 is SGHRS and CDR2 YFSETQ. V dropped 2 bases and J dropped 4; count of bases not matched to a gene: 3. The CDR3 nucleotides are TGCGCCAGCAGCTTCGAGGGACAGGGCACTGAAGCTTTCTTT. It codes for CASSFEGQGTEAFF.

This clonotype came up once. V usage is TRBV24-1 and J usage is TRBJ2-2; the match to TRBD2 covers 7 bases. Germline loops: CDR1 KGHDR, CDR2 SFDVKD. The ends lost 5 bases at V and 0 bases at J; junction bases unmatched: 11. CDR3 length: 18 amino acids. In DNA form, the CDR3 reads TGTGCCACCAGTGCCCCGGGACGGGGGGTCGCGAACACCGGGGAGCTGTTTTTT. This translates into CATSAPGRGVANTGELFF.

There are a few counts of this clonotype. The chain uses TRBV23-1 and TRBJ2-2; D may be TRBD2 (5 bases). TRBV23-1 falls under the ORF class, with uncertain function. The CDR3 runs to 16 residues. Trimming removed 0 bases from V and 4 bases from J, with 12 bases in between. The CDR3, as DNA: TGCGCCAGCAGTCAATCTGACGGACTCCTCACCGGGGAGCTGTTTTTT. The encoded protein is CASSQSDGLLTGELFF.

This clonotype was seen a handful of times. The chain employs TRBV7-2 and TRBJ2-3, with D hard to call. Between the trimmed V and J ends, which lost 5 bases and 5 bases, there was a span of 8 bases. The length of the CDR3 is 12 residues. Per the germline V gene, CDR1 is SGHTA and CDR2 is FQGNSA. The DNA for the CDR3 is TGTGCCAGCAGCCCCAACGGAGATACGCAGTATTTT. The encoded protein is CASSPNGDTQYF.

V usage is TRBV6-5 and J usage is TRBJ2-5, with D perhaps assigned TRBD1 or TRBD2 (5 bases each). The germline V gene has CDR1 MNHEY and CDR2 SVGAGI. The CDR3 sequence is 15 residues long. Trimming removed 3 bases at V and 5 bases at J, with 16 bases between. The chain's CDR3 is CASSYWGGGEETQYF. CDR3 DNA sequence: TGTGCCAGCAGTTATTGGGGTGGGGGTGAGGAGACCCAGTACTTC.

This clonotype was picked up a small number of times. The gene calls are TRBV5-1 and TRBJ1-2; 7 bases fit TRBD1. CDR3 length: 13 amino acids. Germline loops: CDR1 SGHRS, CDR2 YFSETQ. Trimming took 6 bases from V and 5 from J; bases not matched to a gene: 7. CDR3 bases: TGCGCCAGCACCCGGTGGGGACAGTATGGCTACACCTTC. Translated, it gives CASTRWGQYGYTF.

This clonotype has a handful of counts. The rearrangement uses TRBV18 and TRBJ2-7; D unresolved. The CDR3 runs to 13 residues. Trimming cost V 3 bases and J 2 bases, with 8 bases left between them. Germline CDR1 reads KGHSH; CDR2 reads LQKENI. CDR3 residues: CASSPVGAYEQYF. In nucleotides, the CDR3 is TGTGCCAGCTCACCTGTCGGAGCCTACGAGCAGTACTTC.

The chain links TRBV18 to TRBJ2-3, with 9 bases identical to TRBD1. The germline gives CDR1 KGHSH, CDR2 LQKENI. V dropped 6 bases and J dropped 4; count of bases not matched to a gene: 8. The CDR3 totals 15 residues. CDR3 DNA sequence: TGTGCCAGCTCGCCCCCGGGACAGGGTTCAGATACGCAGTATTTT. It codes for CASSPPGQGSDTQYF.

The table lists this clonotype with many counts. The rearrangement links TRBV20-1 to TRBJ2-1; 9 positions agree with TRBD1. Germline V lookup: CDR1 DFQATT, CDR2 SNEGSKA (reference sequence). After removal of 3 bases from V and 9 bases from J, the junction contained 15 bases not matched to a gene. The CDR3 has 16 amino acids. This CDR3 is CSASSPRDRESSEQFF. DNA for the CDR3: TGCAGTGCTAGCTCCCCGAGGGACAGGGAGTCTAGTGAGCAGTTCTTC.

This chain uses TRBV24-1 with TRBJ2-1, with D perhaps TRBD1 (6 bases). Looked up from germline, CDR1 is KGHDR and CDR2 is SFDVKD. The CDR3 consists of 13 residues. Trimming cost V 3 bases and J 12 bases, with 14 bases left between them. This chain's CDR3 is CATSDPFGGVQFF. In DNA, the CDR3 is TGTGCCACCAGTGATCCTTTTGGGGGCGTGCAGTTCTTC.

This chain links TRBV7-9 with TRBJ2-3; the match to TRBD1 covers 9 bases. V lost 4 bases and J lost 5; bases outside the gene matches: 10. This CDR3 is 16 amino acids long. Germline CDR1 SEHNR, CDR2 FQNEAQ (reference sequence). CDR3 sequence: CASSSTDRGSLDTQYF. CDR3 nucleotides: TGTGCCAGCAGCTCGACGGACAGGGGAAGTTTAGATACGCAGTATTTT.

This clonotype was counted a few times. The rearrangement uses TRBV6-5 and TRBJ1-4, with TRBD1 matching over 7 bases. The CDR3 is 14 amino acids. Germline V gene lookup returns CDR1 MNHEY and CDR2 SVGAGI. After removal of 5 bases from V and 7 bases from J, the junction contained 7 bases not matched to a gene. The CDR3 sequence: CASSRTGAVEKLFF. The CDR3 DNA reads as TGTGCCAGCAGTCGGACAGGAGCTGTTGAAAAACTGTTTTTT.

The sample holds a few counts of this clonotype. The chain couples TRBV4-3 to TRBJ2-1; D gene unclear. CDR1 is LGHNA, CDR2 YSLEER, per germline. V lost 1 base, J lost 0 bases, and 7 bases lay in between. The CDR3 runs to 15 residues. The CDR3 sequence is CASSQVPSSYNEQFF. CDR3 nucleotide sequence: TGCGCCAGCAGCCAAGTCCCGAGCTCCTACAATGAGCAGTTCTTC.

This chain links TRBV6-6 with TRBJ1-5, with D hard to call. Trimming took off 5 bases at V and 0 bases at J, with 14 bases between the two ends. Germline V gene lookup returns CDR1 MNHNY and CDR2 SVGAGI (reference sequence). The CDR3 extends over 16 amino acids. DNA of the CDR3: TGTGCCAGCAGTGACCGGGCCGGCACTAGCAATCAGCCCCAGCATTTT. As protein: CASSDRAGTSNQPQHF.

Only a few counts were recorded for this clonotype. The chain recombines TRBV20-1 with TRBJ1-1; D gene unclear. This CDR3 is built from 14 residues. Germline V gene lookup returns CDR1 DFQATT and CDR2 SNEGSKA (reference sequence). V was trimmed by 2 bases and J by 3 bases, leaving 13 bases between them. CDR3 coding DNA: TGCAGTGCTAGACCCGCGCAGCGGGACACTGAAGCTTTCTTT. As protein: CSARPAQRDTEAFF.

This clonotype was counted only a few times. The CDR3 nucleotides read TGTGCCAGCAGTGCCCGACTAGCGGGGGGATTGAATGAGCAGTTCTTC. Protein: CASSARLAGGLNEQFF. The V call is TRBV6-1, the J call TRBJ2-1, with 13 positions matching TRBD2. Losses at the gene ends were 4 bases for V and 7 bases for J; bases not matched to a gene: 7. CDR1 is MNHNS, CDR2 SASEGT, per germline. The CDR3 is made up of 16 amino acids.

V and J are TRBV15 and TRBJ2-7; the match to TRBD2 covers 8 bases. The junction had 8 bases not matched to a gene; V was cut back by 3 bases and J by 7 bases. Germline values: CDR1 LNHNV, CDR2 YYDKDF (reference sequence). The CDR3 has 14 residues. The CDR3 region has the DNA TGTGCCACCAGCAGCCTCAGCGGGGGCGGTGAGCAGTACTTC. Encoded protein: CATSSLSGGGEQYF.

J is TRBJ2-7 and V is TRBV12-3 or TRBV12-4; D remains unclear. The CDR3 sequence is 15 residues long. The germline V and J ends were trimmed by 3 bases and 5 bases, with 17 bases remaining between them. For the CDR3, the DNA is TGTGCCAGCAGTTTGGTGGCCAACCTAGGACACGAGCAGTACTTC. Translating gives CASSLVANLGHEQYF.

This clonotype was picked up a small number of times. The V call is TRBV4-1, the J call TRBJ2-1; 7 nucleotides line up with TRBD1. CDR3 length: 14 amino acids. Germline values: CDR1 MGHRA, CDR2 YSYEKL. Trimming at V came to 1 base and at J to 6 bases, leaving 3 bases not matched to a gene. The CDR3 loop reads CASSQGDSLNEQFF. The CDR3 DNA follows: TGCGCCAGCAGCCAAGGGGACAGCCTCAATGAGCAGTTCTTC.

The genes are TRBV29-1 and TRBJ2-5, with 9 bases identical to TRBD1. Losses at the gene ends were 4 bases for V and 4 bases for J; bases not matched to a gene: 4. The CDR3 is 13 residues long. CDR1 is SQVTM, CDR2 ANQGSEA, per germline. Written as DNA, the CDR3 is TGCAGCGTTGCGGGACAGGGAATAGAGACCCAGTACTTC. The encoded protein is CSVAGQGIETQYF.

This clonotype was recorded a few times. This chain's CDR3 is CASSFRQTAFF. For the CDR3, the DNA is TGTGCCAGCAGCTTCCGACAGACAGCTTTCTTT. V is TRBV5-4 and J is TRBJ1-1; D perhaps matches TRBD1 (5 bases). Germline values: CDR1 SGHNT, CDR2 YYREEE (reference sequence). The CDR3 contains 11 residues. The V and J ends lost 2 bases and 10 bases respectively, with 9 bases between them.

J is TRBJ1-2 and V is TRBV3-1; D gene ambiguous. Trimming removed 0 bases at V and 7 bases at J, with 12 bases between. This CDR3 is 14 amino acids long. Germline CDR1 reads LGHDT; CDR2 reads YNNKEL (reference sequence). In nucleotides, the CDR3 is TGTGCCAGCAGCCAAGATTTGGGCTTCTCTGGCTACACCTTC. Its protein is CASSQDLGFSGYTF.

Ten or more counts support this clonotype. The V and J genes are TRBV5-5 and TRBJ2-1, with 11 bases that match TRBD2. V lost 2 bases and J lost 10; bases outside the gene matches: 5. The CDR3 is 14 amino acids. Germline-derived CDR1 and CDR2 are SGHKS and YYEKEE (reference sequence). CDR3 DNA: TGTGCCAGCAGCTTACTAGCGGGGGAATTCGAGCAGTTCTTC. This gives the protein CASSLLAGEFEQFF. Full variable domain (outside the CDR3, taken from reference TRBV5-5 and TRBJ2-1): DAGVTQSPTHLIKTRGQQVTLRCSPISGHKSVSWYQQVLGQGPQFIFQYYEKEERGRGNFPDRFSARQFPNYSSELNVNALLLGDSALYLCASSLLAGEFEQFFGPGTRLTVL.

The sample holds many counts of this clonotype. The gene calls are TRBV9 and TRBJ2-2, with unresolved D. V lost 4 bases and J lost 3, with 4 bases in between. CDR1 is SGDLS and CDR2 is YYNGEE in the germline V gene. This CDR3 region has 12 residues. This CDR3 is CASSRYTGELFF. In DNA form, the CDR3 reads TGTGCCAGCAGCAGGTACACCGGGGAGCTGTTTTTT.

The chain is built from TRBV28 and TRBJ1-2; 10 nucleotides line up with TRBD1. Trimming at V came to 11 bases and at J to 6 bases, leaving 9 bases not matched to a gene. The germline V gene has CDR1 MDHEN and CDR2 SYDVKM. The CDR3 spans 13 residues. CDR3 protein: CAAETGGFHGYTF. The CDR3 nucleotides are TGTGCCGCAGAGACAGGGGGCTTTCATGGCTACACCTTC.

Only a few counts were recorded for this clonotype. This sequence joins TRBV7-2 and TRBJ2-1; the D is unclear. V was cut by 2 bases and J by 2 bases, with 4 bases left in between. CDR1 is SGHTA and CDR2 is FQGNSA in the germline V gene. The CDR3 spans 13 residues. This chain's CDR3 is CASSLNTYNEQFF. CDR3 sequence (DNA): TGTGCCAGCAGCTTAAACACCTACAATGAGCAGTTCTTC.

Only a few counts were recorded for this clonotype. DNA for the CDR3: TGTGCCAGCAGTCCGGATTGGAGCTCTGGAAACACCATATATTTT. Amino acid sequence: CASSPDWSSGNTIYF. The rearrangement uses TRBV6-5 and TRBJ1-3; D remains unclear. The germline CDR1 and CDR2 sequences are MNHEY and SVGAGI. The CDR3 is 15 amino acids. Trimming cost V 5 bases and J 0 bases, with 11 bases left between them.

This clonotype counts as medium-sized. The CDR3: CASSSLGTSGGADTQYF. The CDR3 nucleotides are TGCGCCAGCAGCTCTTTAGGTACTAGCGGGGGGGCAGATACGCAGTATTTT. The chain is built from TRBV5-1 and TRBJ2-3; TRBD2 matches at 13 bases. The ends lost 3 bases at V and 4 bases at J; junction bases unmatched: 8. The CDR3 has 17 amino acids. CDR1 SGHRS and CDR2 YFSETQ come from the germline V gene.

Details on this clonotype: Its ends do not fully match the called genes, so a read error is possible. Here the CDR3 reads CASSLASGSPYEQYF. The CDR3 DNA sequence: TGTGCCAGCAGTTTGGCGTCTGGGTCTCCCTACGAGCAGTACTTC. V usage is TRBV5-5 and J usage is TRBJ2-7; D is ambiguous. CDR1 SGHKS and CDR2 YYEKEE come from the germline V gene (reference sequence). This CDR3 contains 15 residues.

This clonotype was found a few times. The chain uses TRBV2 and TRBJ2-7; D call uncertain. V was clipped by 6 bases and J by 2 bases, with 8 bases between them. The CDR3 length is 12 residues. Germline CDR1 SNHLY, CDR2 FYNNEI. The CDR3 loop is CASSRTPYEQYV. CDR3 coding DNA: TGTGCCAGCAGCAGAACCCCCTACGAGCAGTACGTC.